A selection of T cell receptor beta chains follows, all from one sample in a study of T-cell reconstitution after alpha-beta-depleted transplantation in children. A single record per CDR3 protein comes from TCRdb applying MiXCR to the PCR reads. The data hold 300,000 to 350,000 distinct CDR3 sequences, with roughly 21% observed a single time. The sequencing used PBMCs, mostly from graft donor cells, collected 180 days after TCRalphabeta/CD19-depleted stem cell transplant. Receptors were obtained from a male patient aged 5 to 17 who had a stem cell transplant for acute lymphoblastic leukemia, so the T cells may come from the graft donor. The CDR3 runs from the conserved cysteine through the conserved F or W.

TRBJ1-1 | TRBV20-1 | CSATYGTVNTEAFF
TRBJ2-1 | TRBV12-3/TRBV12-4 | CASSRPAWEGNEQFF
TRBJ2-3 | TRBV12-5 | CASGLTPGLAGTDTQYF
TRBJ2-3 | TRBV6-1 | CASSKPYEGTDTQYF
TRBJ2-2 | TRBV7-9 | CASSFRALGELFF
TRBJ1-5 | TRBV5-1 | CASSSQGGNQPQHF
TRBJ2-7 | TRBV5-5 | CASSWDRGFYEQYF
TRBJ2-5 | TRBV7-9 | CASSFSTLRRETQYF
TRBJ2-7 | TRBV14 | CASSLRGRGSYEQYF
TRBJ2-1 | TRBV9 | CASSAAFPGSYNEQFF
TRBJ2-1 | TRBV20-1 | CSAIMDSGSYNEQFF
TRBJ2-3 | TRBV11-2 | CASSLTSGGLDTQYF
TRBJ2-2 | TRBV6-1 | CASSITGPGELFF
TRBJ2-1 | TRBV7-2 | CASSLGISYNEQSF
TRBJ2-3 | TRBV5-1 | CASSLVGQGTDTQYF
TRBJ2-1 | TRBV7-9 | CASSLGSSGPEQFF
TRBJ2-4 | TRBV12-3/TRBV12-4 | CASTLVGPNHIQYF
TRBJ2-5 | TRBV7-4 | CASSLTPSGKYQETQYF
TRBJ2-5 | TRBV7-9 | CASSEGWTQETQYF
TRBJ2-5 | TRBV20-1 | CSARGGSGRRETQYF
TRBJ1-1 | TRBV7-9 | CASSFGGMDTEAFF
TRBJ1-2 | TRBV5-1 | CASSLVGQEGYGYTF
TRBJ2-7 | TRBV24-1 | CATNPGQGSYEQYF
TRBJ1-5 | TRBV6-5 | CASSYGGAIQPQHF
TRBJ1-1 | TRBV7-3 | CASSLNWNTAAFF
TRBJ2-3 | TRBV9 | CASSSRDWITDTQYF
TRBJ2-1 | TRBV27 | CASSLSGLAYYNEQFF
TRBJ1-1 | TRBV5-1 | CASSLSTGNTEAFF
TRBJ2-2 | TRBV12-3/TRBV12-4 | CASRYSETGELFF
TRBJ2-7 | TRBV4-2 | CASSHGTSGYEQYF
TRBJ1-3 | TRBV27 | CASSSAWGTGNTIYF
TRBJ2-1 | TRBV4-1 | CASSQDIVAVSYNEQFF
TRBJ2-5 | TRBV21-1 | CASSQGDEETQYF
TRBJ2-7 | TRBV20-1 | CSARAHSGTSYEQYF
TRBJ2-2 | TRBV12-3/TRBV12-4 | CASSVRQGATGELFF
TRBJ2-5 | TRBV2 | CASSLGPPAGHSQETQYF
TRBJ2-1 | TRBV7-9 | CASSTPVPYNEQFF
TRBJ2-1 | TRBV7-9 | CASSRLADYGNEQFF
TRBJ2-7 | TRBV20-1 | CSARQGARWYSEQYF
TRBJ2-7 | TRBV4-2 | CASSPGTSGEYEQYF
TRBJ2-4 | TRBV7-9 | CASTLDSVKNIQYF
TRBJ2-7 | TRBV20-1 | CSPLSLRSSYEQYF
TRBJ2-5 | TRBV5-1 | CASKGIRSLETQYF
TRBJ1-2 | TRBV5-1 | CASSLEGNYGYPF
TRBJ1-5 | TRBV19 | CASKQSYSNQPQHF
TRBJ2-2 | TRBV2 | CASSRSWTGTLNTGELFF
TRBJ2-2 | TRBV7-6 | CASTPLDRINTGELFF
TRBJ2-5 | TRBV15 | CATIPDREEETQYF
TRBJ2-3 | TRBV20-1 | CSARIPGFLLAGKGADTQYF
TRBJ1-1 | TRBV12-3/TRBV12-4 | CASSLLGSRGTEAFF
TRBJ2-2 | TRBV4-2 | CASSAGRNTGELFF